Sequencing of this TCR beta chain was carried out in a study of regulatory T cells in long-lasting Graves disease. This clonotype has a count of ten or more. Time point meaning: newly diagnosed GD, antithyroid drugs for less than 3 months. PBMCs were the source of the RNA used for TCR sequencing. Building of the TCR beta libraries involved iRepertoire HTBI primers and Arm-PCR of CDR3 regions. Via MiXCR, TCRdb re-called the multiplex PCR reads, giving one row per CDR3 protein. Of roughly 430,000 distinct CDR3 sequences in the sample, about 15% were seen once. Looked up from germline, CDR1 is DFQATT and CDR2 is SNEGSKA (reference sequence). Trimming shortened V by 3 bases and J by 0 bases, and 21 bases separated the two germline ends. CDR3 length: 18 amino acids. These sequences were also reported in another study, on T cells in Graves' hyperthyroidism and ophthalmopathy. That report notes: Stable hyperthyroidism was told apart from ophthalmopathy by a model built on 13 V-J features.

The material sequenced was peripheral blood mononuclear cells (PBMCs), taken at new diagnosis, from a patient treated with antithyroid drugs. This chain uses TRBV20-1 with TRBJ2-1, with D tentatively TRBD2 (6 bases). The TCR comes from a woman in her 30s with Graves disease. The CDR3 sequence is CSASAVPGLSSSYNEQFF. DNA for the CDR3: TGCAGTGCTAGCGCTGTACCGGGACTCTCGAGCTCCTACAATGAGCAGTTCTTC.